A single sample is the source of the 6 T cell receptor beta chains below, sequenced in a study of cytomegalovirus exposure and HLA in healthy donors. The PCR had 60 Vbeta and 13 Jbeta primers. TCRdb keeps only in-frame clones here, not all; method: immunoSEQ multiplex PCR. This table holds some 60,000 clones, about four fifths found once. Sequenced material: PBMCs. These receptors were taken from a middle-aged woman in good health and CMV-seronegative.

The chain recombines TRBV9 with TRBJ1-5; 11 nucleotides match TRBD1. The CDR3 consists of 15 residues. The germline CDR1 and CDR2 sequences are SGDLS and YYNGEE. The ends lost 3 bases at V and 6 bases at J; junction bases unmatched: 5. CDR3 protein: CASSAGQGVGQPQHF. The CDR3 coding sequence is TGTGCCAGCAGCGCGGGACAGGGGGTGGGTCAGCCCCAGCATTTT.

The gene calls are TRBV27 and TRBJ2-1, with 11 bases fitting TRBD1. The CDR3 consists of 16 residues. V was pared by 5 bases and J by 4 bases, with 7 bases of the junction left unmatched. Looked up from germline, CDR1 is MNHEY and CDR2 is SMNVEV (reference sequence). CDR3 protein: CASSHRTGGLYNEQFF. Written as DNA, the CDR3 is TGTGCCAGCAGTCACAGGACAGGGGGCCTTTACAATGAGCAGTTCTTC.

The chain joins TRBV29-1 to TRBJ2-4; 11 nucleotides match TRBD1. J lost 3 bases, V lost 7 bases, and 5 bases had no gene match. The CDR3 has 14 amino acids. Per germline, CDR1 SQVTM and CDR2 ANQGSEA. The CDR3 DNA reads as TGCAGCGCACGGACAGGGGGCGGCAAAAACATTCAGTACTTC. It encodes CSARTGGGKNIQYF. Combining the CDR3 with reference TRBV29-1 and TRBJ2-4 gives the whole variable domain SAVISQKPSRDICQRGTSLTIQCQVDSQVTMMFWYRQQPGQSLTLIATANQGSEATYESGFVIDKFPISRPNLTFSTLTVSNMSPEDSSIYLCSARTGGGKNIQYFGAGTRLSVL.

The chain employs TRBV7-6 and TRBJ1-5, with D possibly being TRBD1 (6 bases). Trimming took 5 bases from V and 3 from J, leaving 11 bases between them. CDR1 is SGHVS, CDR2 FNYEAQ, per germline. This CDR3 has 14 amino acids. CDR3 loop: CASSKTGDNQPQHF. The CDR3 DNA is TGTGCCAGCAGCAAGACAGGAGACAATCAGCCCCAGCATTTT.

This chain joins TRBV29-1 and TRBJ1-2; perhaps TRBD1 as D (5 bases). V was trimmed by 7 bases and J by 7 bases, leaving 16 bases between them. The CDR3 is made up of 12 amino acids. Germline V gives CDR1 SQVTM, CDR2 ANQGSEA. The CDR3 DNA sequence: TGCAGCGCCGGGGCGGGGGTTTCTGGCTACACCTTC. The encoded protein is CSAGAGVSGYTF.

The rearrangement uses TRBV5-4 and TRBJ2-3; 9 bases are a match to TRBD2. The J segment lost 4 bases and the V segment lost 2 bases, leaving 8 bases of the junction unmatched. This CDR3 spans 16 amino acids. Germline V gene sequence: CDR1 SGHNT, CDR2 YYREEE (reference sequence). CDR3: CASSFGGSGSADTQYF. For the CDR3, the DNA is TGTGCCAGCAGCTTTGGGGGTAGCGGGAGTGCAGATACGCAGTATTTT.